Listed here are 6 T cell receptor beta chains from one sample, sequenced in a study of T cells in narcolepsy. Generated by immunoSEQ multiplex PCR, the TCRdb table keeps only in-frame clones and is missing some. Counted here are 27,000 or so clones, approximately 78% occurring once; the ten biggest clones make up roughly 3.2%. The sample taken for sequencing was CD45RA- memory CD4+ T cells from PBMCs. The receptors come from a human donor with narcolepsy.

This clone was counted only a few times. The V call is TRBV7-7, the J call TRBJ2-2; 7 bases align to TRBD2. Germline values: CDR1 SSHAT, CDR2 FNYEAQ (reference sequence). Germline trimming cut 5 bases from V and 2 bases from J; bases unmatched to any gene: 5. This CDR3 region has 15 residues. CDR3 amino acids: CASSPSGVNTGELFF. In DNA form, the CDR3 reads TGTGCCAGCAGCCCGAGCGGGGTAAACACCGGGGAGCTGTTTTTT.

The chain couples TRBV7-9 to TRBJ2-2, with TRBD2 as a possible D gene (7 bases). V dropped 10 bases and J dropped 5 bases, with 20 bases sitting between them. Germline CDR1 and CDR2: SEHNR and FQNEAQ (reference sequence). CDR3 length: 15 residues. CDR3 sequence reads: CANSQWGGPTGELFF. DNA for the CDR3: TGTGCCAACTCACAGTGGGGGGGCCCAACCGGGGAGCTGTTTTTT.

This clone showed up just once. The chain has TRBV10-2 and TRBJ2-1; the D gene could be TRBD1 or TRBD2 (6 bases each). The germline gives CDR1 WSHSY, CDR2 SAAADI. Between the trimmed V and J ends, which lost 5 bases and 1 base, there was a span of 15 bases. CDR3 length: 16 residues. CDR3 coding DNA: TGCGCCAGCAGTAGGGGGGTAGATAGGTCCTACAATGAGCAGTTCTTC. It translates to CASSRGVDRSYNEQFF.

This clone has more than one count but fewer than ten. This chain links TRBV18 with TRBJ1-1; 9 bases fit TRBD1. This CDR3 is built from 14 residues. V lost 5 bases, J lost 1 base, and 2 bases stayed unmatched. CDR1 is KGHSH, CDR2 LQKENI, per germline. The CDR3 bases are TGTGCCAGCTCAACACAGGGGGCGAACACTGAAGCTTTCTTT. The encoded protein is CASSTQGANTEAFF.

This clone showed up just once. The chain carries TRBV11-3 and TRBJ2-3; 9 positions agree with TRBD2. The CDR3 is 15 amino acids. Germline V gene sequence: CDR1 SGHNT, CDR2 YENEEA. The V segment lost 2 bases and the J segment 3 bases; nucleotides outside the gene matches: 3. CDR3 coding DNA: TGTGCCAGCAGCTTATCTAGCGGGGAAACAGATACGCAGTATTTT. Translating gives CASSLSSGETDTQYF.

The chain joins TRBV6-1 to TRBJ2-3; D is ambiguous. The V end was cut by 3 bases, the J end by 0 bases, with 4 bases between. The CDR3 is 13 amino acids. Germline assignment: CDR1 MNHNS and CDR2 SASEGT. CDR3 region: CASSDASTDTQYF. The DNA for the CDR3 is TGTGCCAGCAGTGACGCTAGCACAGATACGCAGTATTTT.